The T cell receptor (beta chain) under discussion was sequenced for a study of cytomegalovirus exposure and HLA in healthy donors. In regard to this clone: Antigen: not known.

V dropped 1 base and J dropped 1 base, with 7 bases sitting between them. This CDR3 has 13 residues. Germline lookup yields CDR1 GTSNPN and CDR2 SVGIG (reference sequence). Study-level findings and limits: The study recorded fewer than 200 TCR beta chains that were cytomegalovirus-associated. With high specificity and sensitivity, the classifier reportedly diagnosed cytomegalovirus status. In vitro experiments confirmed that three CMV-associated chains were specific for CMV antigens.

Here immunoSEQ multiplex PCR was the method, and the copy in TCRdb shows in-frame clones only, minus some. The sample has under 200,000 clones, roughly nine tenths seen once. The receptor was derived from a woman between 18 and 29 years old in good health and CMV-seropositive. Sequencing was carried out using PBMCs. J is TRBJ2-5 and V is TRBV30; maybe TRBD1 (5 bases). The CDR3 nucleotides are TGTGCCTGGAGTGAACAGGTCCAAGAGACCCAGTACTTC. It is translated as CAWSEQVQETQYF.